This T cell receptor (beta chain) derives from a study of T cell repertoires in cytomegalovirus infection. Overall study context: Signatures in public TCR beta sequences pointed to both CMV infection and matching HLA type.

The V gene lost 5 bases and the J gene lost 0 bases, with 10 bases spanning the gap. The CDR3 sequence is 14 residues long. CDR1 is MNHEY, CDR2 SMNVEV, per germline (reference sequence). Each CDR3 protein gets one entry after TCRdb re-called the reads with MiXCR. The sample lists 150,000 to 200,000 distinct CDR3 sequences; nearly 9.5% were seen once. The chain has TRBV27 and TRBJ1-1; D not resolved. The sample consisted of PBMCs. The sequence came from a human donor in good health (CMV status not recorded). Some clones in this sample may be carry-over from other donors' samples. DNA for the CDR3: TGTGCCAGCAGTCCCGGGGTCTTGAACACTGAAGCTTTCTTT. Translating it yields CASSPGVLNTEAFF.